This paragraph reports one T cell receptor (beta chain). This sample is part of a study of blood T cell repertoires in COVID-19. As for the study in general: Samples came from the United States, Italy and Spain, spanning acute and convalescent COVID-19. The analysed material was cDNA or gDNA that came from T cells, B-cell-depleted T cells, or PBMCs.

CDR1 and CDR2 from the germline V gene are SGHDN and FVKESK. The CDR3 has 14 residues. The junction had 4 bases not matched to a gene; V was cut back by 6 bases and J by 5 bases. In the study's own analysis: Estimated nucleated cell counts came from reference gene primer amplification. The repertoire was sequenced with immunoSEQ multiplex PCR; TCRdb's copy has only in-frame clones and lacks some. V and J calls and clone size are given by that table; D and trimming were obtained from the DNA. There are some 250,000 clones in the sample; around 90% occur only once, and 0.8% lies in the top ten. The chain employs TRBV14 and TRBJ2-5; 12 nucleotides agree with TRBD2. Sequences were obtained from peripheral blood. The source is a woman aged 25 to 45 with acute or convalescent COVID-19. In DNA, the CDR3 is TGTGCCAGCAGTCGGACTAGCGGGATTGAGACCCAGTACTTC. This sequence encodes CASSRTSGIETQYF.